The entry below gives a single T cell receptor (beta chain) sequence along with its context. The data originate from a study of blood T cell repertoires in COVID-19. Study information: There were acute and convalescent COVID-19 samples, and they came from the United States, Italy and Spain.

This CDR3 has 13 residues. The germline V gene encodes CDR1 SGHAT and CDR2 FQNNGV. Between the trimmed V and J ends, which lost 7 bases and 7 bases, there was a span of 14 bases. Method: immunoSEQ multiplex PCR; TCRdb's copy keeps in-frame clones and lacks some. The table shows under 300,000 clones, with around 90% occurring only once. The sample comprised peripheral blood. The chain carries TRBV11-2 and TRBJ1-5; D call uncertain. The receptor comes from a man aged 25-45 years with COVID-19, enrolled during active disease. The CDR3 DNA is TGTGCCAGCACCCACTCCGGTAAACAGCCCCAGCATTTT. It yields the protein CASTHSGKQPQHF.